This T cell receptor (beta chain) is drawn from a study of shared clonotypes between healthy human individuals. About this clone: Its specificity is not known. Other nucleotide sequences from this sample produce the same CDR3.

Whole-study findings and limits: Clonotypes that were shared across four donors made up around 4.6% of naive CD4 clonotypes. Sequencing of the sorted subsets was shown by rarefaction to be incomplete despite large depth. Clonotype sharing among donors was thought likely to change with sequencing depth.

Sorted subsets were amplified in replicate PCRs using around 220 ng DNA, 30,000 to 35,000 T cell genomes. Only in-frame clones appear in the TCRdb table, and some are missing; sequencing was by immunoSEQ multiplex PCR. The sample yields about 2.1 million clones, 90% to 95% seen once. Positive CCR7 selection of CD45RO-negative cells yielded the naive CD8 cells, and terminally differentiated effector memory CD45RA+ cells were excluded. Trimming left V 6 bases short and J 7 bases short, with 10 bases between. Germline V lookup: CDR1 MDHEN, CDR2 SYDVKM. This CDR3 contains 12 residues. The chain couples TRBV28 to TRBJ1-5; tentative D call: TRBD1 (5 bases). Sequenced sample: naive CD8+ T cells from PBMCs. The sequence was collected from a man younger than 35 in good health. Some clones in this sample may be carry-over from other donors' samples. The CDR3 region has the DNA TGTGCCAGCAGCCCTGGGGGGCAGCCCCAGCATTTT. Amino acids: CASSPGGQPQHF. The full variable domain, with the rest looked up from reference TRBV28 and TRBJ1-5, is DVKVTQSSRYLVKRTGEKVFLECVQDMDHENMFWYRQDPGLGLRLIYFSYDVKMKEKGDIPEGYSVSREKKERFSLILESASTNQTSMYLCASSPGGQPQHFGDGTRLSIL.